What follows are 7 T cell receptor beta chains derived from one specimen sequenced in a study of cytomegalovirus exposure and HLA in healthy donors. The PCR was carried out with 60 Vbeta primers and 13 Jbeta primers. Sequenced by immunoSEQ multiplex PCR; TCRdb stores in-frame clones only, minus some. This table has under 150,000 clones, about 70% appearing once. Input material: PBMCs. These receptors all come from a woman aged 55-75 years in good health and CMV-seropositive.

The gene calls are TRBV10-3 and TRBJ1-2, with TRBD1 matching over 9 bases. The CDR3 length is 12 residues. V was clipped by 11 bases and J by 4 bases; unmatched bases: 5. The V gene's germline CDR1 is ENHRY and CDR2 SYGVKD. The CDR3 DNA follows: TGTGCCGCAACGACAGGGGGCTATGGCTACACCTTC. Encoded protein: CAATTGGYGYTF.

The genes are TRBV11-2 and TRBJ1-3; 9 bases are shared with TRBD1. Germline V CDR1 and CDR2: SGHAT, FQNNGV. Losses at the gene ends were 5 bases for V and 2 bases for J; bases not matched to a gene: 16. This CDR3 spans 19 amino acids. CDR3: CASSRWGRDRESAGNTIYF. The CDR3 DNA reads TGTGCCAGCAGCCGCTGGGGACGGGACAGGGAGTCCGCTGGAAACACCATATATTTT.

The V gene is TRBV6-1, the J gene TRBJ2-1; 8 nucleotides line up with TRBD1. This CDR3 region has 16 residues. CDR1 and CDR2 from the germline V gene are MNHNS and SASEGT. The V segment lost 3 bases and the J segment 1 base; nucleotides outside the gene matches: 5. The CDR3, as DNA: TGTGCCAGCAGTGAGACAGGGGTCGGATCCTACAATGAGCAGTTCTTC. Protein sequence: CASSETGVGSYNEQFF.

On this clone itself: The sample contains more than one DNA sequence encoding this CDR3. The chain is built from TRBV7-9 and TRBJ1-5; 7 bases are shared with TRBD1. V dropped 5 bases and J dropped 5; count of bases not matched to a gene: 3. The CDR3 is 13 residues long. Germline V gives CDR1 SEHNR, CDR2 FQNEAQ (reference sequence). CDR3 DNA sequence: TGTGCCAGCAGCCCAACAGGGGATCAGCCCCAGCATTTT. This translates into CASSPTGDQPQHF.

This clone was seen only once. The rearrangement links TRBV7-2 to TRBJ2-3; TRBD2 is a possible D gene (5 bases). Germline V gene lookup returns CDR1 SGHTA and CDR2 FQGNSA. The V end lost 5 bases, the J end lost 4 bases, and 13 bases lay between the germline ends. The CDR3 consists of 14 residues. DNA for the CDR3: TGTGCCAGCAGCAGCCTCGGCGGGCCAGATACGCAGTATTTT. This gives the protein CASSSLGGPDTQYF. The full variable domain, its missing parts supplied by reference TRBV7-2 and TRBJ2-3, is GAGVSQSPSNKVTEKGKDVELRCDPISGHTALYWYRQSLGQGLEFLIYFQGNSAPDKSGLPSDRFSAERTGGSVSTLTIQRTQQEDSAVYLCASSSLGGPDTQYFGPGTRLTVL.

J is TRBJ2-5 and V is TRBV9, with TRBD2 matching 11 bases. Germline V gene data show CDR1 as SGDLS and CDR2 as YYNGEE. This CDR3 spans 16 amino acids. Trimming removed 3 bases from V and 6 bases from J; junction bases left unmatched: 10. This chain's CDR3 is CASSEASGGLGKTQYF. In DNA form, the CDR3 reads TGTGCCAGCAGCGAGGCTAGCGGGGGGTTGGGGAAGACCCAGTACTTC.

Here the CDR3 reads CASSPPGINIQYF. For the CDR3, the DNA is TGCGCCAGCAGCCCGCCAGGGATAAACATTCAGTACTTC. V gene TRBV4-1 combines with J gene TRBJ2-4; the D gene is possibly TRBD1 (5 bases). V lost 4 bases and J lost 6, with 10 bases in between. Germline V lookup: CDR1 MGHRA, CDR2 YSYEKL. The CDR3 length is 13 residues.